Listed below are T cell receptor beta chains from one sample, sequenced in a study of T cell changes during pregnancy in multiple sclerosis. TCRdb's table, derived via immunoSEQ multiplex PCR, lists solely in-frame clones and lacks some. The repertoire holds about 46,000 clones, with 90% to 95% as singletons. Sequences were derived from CD8+ T cells from peripheral blood mononuclear cells, sampled after pregnancy. The receptors shown here come from a female donor with multiple sclerosis, enrolled in a pregnancy study. Each CDR3 is given with its conserved first and last residue.

v_call	j_call	cdr3_aa
TRBV6-1	TRBJ1-1	CASSPDRANTEAFF
TRBV28	TRBJ2-7	CASSFFASGYEQYF
TRBV2	TRBJ2-7	CASTERVVPPHEQYF
TRBV28	TRBJ2-7	CASTPTGVYEQYF
TRBV4-2	TRBJ2-7	CASSQDLGASSYEQYF
TRBV7-2	TRBJ2-7	CASSLMRTSSYEQYF
TRBV7-6	TRBJ2-1	CASSHPQGADYNEQFF
TRBV7-6	TRBJ2-1	CASSLGPSSYNEQFF
TRBV5-1	TRBJ2-6	CASSTDRSGANVLTF
TRBV7-3	TRBJ2-3	CASSLGWTPSTDTQYF
TRBV21-1	TRBJ2-7	CASSTFGTGTDDYEQYF
TRBV5-1	TRBJ2-7	CASSSAGSAEEQYF
TRBV7-9	TRBJ2-1	CASSFKTSGRSDEQFF
TRBV6-4	TRBJ1-6	CASSDTDSSPLHF
TRBV9	TRBJ1-2	CASSASPDSLHGGYTF
TRBV15	TRBJ2-7	CATSRDRLTGGYEQYF
TRBV5-4	TRBJ1-1	CASSLREPNTEAFF
TRBV6-1	TRBJ1-2	CAMARGSVGYTF
TRBV7-9	TRBJ2-7	CASSFGAPYEQYF
TRBV9	TRBJ1-2	CASSVVGGGYTF
TRBV5-4	TRBJ2-7	CASSSSSGTHSYEQYF
TRBV19	TRBJ2-3	CASSSRLAGGGADTQYF
TRBV5-1	TRBJ1-4	CASSFHEGSTTNEKLFF
TRBV5-1	TRBJ1-2	CASSPGTGYSYGYTF
TRBV6-1	TRBJ1-4	CASSHIAGGNEKLFF
TRBV2	TRBJ2-6	CASSGTGTGANVLTF
TRBV7-6	TRBJ1-1	CASSLAPGGNTEAFF
TRBV15	TRBJ2-4	CATSRDPLGQGAKNIQYF
TRBV27	TRBJ2-1	CASSYETGVNEQFF
TRBV9	TRBJ1-2	CASSVGPGSDGYTF
TRBV2	TRBJ2-1	CASRGYGGQEYNEQFF
TRBV4-2	TRBJ1-2	CASTPSLTVNYGYTF
TRBV29-1	TRBJ1-1	CSVPTRTENTEAFF
TRBV10-3	TRBJ2-7	CAISDIAGDEQYF
TRBV7-6	TRBJ2-1	CASSSMSGGSYNEQFF
TRBV15	TRBJ2-7	CATSRDTRLAGGGDEQYF
TRBV6-1	TRBJ1-2	CASTGYGYTF
TRBV7-2	TRBJ2-7	CASSSRDRRRDEQYF
TRBV9	TRBJ1-2	CASGADVYGYTF
TRBV4-1	TRBJ2-1	CASSQELGLVGDEQFF
TRBV5-8	TRBJ1-1	CASSLGQGWSWSTEAFF
TRBV6-7	TRBJ1-1	CASRYPGWAHTEAFF